The clone carrying this T cell receptor (beta chain) occurred a few times. The antigen remains unidentified. These data originate in a study of T cell repertoires in cytomegalovirus infection. On the study more broadly: Peptides in the study included HLA-C-restricted and HLA-B-restricted CMV epitopes. Public TCR beta signatures provided an indication of both CMV infection and a matching HLA type.

CDR1 is SGHTA, CDR2 FQGNSA, per germline. The ends were cut back, 0 bases at V and 3 bases at J, with 6 bases in the middle. CDR3 size: 13 residues. From the reads, TCRdb called clonotypes with MiXCR, one entry per CDR3 protein. The sample holds 310,000 or so distinct CDR3 sequences; around 25% are singletons and the top ten take roughly 13%. Study findings and constraints: The ex vivo response was dominated by HLA-C-restricted CMV-specific TCR beta clonotypes. Public TCR beta family frequency separated CMV-and-HLA carriers, including in an independent cohort.

Here the sequenced sample was cultured PBMCs, taken from culture after CMV antigen stimulation. The V and J genes are TRBV7-2 and TRBJ2-7; D not resolved. The TCR comes from a human donor in good health (CMV status not recorded). Some clones in this sample may be carry-over from other donors' samples. CDR3 nucleotides: TGTGCCAGCAGCTTAGCGATCAGCTACGAGCAGTACTTC. It encodes CASSLAISYEQYF.